A selection of T cell receptor beta chains follows, all from one sample in a study of vaccination effects on CD4 cells after COVID-19. Sequenced by immunoSEQ multiplex PCR; TCRdb stores in-frame clones only, minus some. The sample has about 79,000 clones, about 70% seen once. Their recognized antigens are unknown. The source material was CD4+ T cells from PBMCs cultured with HCoV-229E spike peptides, sampled before COVID-19 vaccination. The origin of the receptors is a human donor who received a COVID-19 vaccine. Each CDR3 is given with its conserved first and last residue. A D gene is named only where the DNA matches it firmly. For some rows the clone size is stated as once, few or many, or as a class when expanded; others skip it.

DNA: TGTGCCACCAGTGACCCGCCGGGACTAGCTGCGAACACCGGGGAGCTGTTTTTT
CDR3: CATSDPPGLAANTGELFF
D: TRBD2
size: NA
length: 18
J: TRBJ2-2
V: TRBV24-1

DNA: TGTGCCTCCCCCGCCGCCCTATGGGCCCGCGAACCTGAAGCTTTCTTT
CDR3: CASPAALWAREPEAFF
D: NA
size: NA
length: 16
J: TRBJ1-1
V: TRBV5-8

DNA: TGCGCCAGCAGCCAGGCCGAACAGGGTTACTATGGCTACACCTTC
CDR3: CASSQAEQGYYGYTF
D: NA
size: NA
length: 15
J: TRBJ1-2
V: TRBV4-3

DNA: TGTGCCAGCAGTTACGGGTTTATGAAATATTTT
CDR3: CASSYGFMKYF
D: NA
size: NA
length: 11
J: TRBJ2-3
V: TRBV6-5

DNA: TGTGCCTGGGATAAAAATCGGGGACCACCAGGCACAGATACGCAGTATTTT
CDR3: CAWDKNRGPPGTDTQYF
D: NA
size: NA
length: 17
J: TRBJ2-3
V: TRBV30

DNA: TGTGCCAGCAGTTCTGACAAGAACTTATACAATGAGCAGTTCTTC
CDR3: CASSSDKNLYNEQFF
D: NA
size: NA
length: 15
J: TRBJ2-1
V: TRBV27

DNA: TGCGCCAGCAGCCACGAACGGGGATTTACAGGGACTTTCTCTGGAAACACCATATATTTT
CDR3: CASSHERGFTGTFSGNTIYF
D: NA
size: NA
length: 20
J: TRBJ1-3
V: TRBV4-1

DNA: TGTGCCAGCAGGTCCCAGAGCAATCAGCCCCAGCATTTT
CDR3: CASRSQSNQPQHF
D: NA
size: few
length: 13
J: TRBJ1-5
V: TRBV2

DNA: TGTGCCAGCAGCGCAGGGACAGGCCCGAACACTGAAGCTTTCTTT
CDR3: CASSAGTGPNTEAFF
D: TRBD1
size: NA
length: 15
J: TRBJ1-1
V: TRBV7-9

DNA: TGTGCCAGCACGTCGGGGGGCTTCACTCCTACGACAAAACTGTTTTTT
CDR3: CASTSGGFTPTTKLFF
D: NA
size: few
length: 16
J: TRBJ1-4
V: TRBV2

DNA: TGTGCCAGCAGCCAAGATGTCCGGGTCACTGAAGCTTTCTTT
CDR3: CASSQDVRVTEAFF
D: NA
size: few
length: 14
J: TRBJ1-1
V: TRBV3-1/TRBV3-2

DNA: TGCGCCAGCACCTCCCGACTGGACAGGGGAGACGGCTACACCTTC
CDR3: CASTSRLDRGDGYTF
D: TRBD1
size: NA
length: 15
J: TRBJ1-2
V: TRBV5-1

DNA: TGTGCCAGCAGCCAGGGACAGGGGCTGAACACTGAAGCTTTCTTT
CDR3: CASSQGQGLNTEAFF
D: TRBD1
size: few
length: 15
J: TRBJ1-1
V: TRBV3-1/TRBV3-2

DNA: TGTGCCAGCAGCCCCTTCAGCGGGGGTGGGACCGGGGAGCTGTTTTTT
CDR3: CASSPFSGGGTGELFF
D: TRBD2
size: NA
length: 16
J: TRBJ2-2
V: TRBV7-3

DNA: TGTGCCAGCAGTTATCAGCGGGGCGAATCACCCCTCCACTTT
CDR3: CASSYQRGESPLHF
D: NA
size: NA
length: 14
J: TRBJ1-6
V: TRBV6-5

DNA: TGTGCCAGCAGTGGCACAGGGGGCGCGAACACTGAAGCTTTCTTT
CDR3: CASSGTGGANTEAFF
D: TRBD1
size: NA
length: 15
J: TRBJ1-1
V: TRBV2

DNA: TGTGCCAGCAGCTTGGGACTAGCGGGGGGGAATGAGCAGTTCTTC
CDR3: CASSLGLAGGNEQFF
D: TRBD2
size: NA
length: 15
J: TRBJ2-1
V: TRBV7-3

DNA: TGTGCCAGCAGCTTAGTTACCGCGGATACGCAGTATTTT
CDR3: CASSLVTADTQYF
D: NA
size: NA
length: 13
J: TRBJ2-3
V: TRBV7-3

DNA: TGCGCCAGCAGGGTTGGGTCAGATACGCAGTATTTT
CDR3: CASRVGSDTQYF
D: NA
size: NA
length: 12
J: TRBJ2-3
V: TRBV5-1

DNA: TGTGCCAGCAGCGTCCTACCTAACTCTGGAAACACCATATATTTT
CDR3: CASSVLPNSGNTIYF
D: NA
size: NA
length: 15
J: TRBJ1-3
V: TRBV9

DNA: TGTGCCTGGACCCCAGCACGGACAGGGGTAAATTCACCCCTCCACTTT
CDR3: CAWTPARTGVNSPLHF
D: TRBD1
size: once
length: 16
J: TRBJ1-6
V: TRBV30

DNA: TGTGCCAGCAGCCAAGATCAGGACCAGCCCCAGCATTTT
CDR3: CASSQDQDQPQHF
D: NA
size: NA
length: 13
J: TRBJ1-5
V: TRBV4-2

DNA: TGCGCCAGCAGCTTCCTAGCGGGGGGGGGTAATGAGCAGTTCTTC
CDR3: CASSFLAGGGNEQFF
D: TRBD2
size: NA
length: 15
J: TRBJ2-1
V: TRBV5-1

DNA: TGTGCCAGCAAAGGACAGGGGAACACTGAAGCTTTCTTT
CDR3: CASKGQGNTEAFF
D: TRBD1
size: NA
length: 13
J: TRBJ1-1
V: TRBV6-5

DNA: TGTGCCAGCAGCTTCCACCGGTTCGGGGAGCTGTTTTTT
CDR3: CASSFHRFGELFF
D: NA
size: NA
length: 13
J: TRBJ2-2
V: TRBV7-9

DNA: TGTGCCAGCAGCTTAGGACGCACAGATACGCAGTATTTT
CDR3: CASSLGRTDTQYF
D: NA
size: NA
length: 13
J: TRBJ2-3
V: TRBV7-3

DNA: TGTGCCAGCAGCTTAAGGGTCCCACTAGCGGGGGATCAAGAGACCCAGTACTTC
CDR3: CASSLRVPLAGDQETQYF
D: TRBD2
size: NA
length: 18
J: TRBJ2-5
V: TRBV7-9

DNA: TGTGCCAGCTCACCGACTTTAATCGTGAGCGGGGAGCTGTTTTTT
CDR3: CASSPTLIVSGELFF
D: NA
size: NA
length: 15
J: TRBJ2-2
V: TRBV18

DNA: TGTGCCAGAAGATTCCGCGGGGGCGAAGGGGAGACCCAGTACTTC
CDR3: CARRFRGGEGETQYF
D: NA
size: NA
length: 15
J: TRBJ2-5
V: TRBV5-3

DNA: TGCAGCGTTAAGGCGGGGGGGCAAGAGACCCAGTACTTC
CDR3: CSVKAGGQETQYF
D: TRBD2
size: NA
length: 13
J: TRBJ2-5
V: TRBV29-1

DNA: TGTGCCAGTAGCTGGCTTGCGGGGTCCAATTCACCCCTCCACTTT
CDR3: CASSWLAGSNSPLHF
D: NA
size: NA
length: 15
J: TRBJ1-6
V: TRBV19

DNA: TGCGCCAGCAGCTCGTCACAGGGCACAGATACGCAGTATTTT
CDR3: CASSSSQGTDTQYF
D: NA
size: few
length: 14
J: TRBJ2-3
V: TRBV5-1

DNA: TGTGCCAGCAGCTTCGTCCAGGGAAAACTGTTTTTT
CDR3: CASSFVQGKLFF
D: NA
size: NA
length: 12
J: TRBJ1-4
V: TRBV7-9

DNA: TGTGCCATCAGTGAGTCGGGGGCTGACGGGGAGCTGTTTTTT
CDR3: CAISESGADGELFF
D: NA
size: NA
length: 14
J: TRBJ2-2
V: TRBV10-3

DNA: TGTGCCAGCGGGGTCGGACCCCAAAAGTACAATGAGCAGTTCTTC
CDR3: CASGVGPQKYNEQFF
D: NA
size: NA
length: 15
J: TRBJ2-1
V: TRBV6-5

DNA: TGTGCCAGCAGCTTAGGACCCGCGGGGGCCAACGTCCTGACTTTC
CDR3: CASSLGPAGANVLTF
D: NA
size: NA
length: 15
J: TRBJ2-6
V: TRBV7-2

DNA: TGTGCCAGCTCACCCAAAGGGGCAACTAATGAAAAACTGTTTTTT
CDR3: CASSPKGATNEKLFF
D: NA
size: NA
length: 15
J: TRBJ1-4
V: TRBV18

DNA: TGTGCCAGTAGTTTGGAACTAGCGGGTCAAGCCAAAAACATTCAGTACTTC
CDR3: CASSLELAGQAKNIQYF
D: TRBD2
size: NA
length: 17
J: TRBJ2-4
V: TRBV19

DNA: TGTGCCAGCAGAAGACAGGAGAGCACCGAAAAACTGTTTTTT
CDR3: CASRRQESTEKLFF
D: NA
size: NA
length: 14
J: TRBJ1-4
V: TRBV7-9

DNA: TGTGCCAGCAGTTACCGCGGGGAAGCTGGAAACACCATATATTTT
CDR3: CASSYRGEAGNTIYF
D: NA
size: NA
length: 15
J: TRBJ1-3
V: TRBV6-5

DNA: TGCGCCAGCAGCTTTGGCAGGGATGATTCACCCCTCCACTTT
CDR3: CASSFGRDDSPLHF
D: NA
size: few
length: 14
J: TRBJ1-6
V: TRBV5-1

DNA: TGTGCCAGCTCACCACTTGGGGACAGGGTCGGCAATGAGCAGTTCTTC
CDR3: CASSPLGDRVGNEQFF
D: TRBD1
size: NA
length: 16
J: TRBJ2-1
V: TRBV18

DNA: TGTGCCAGCAGCTTGTTGTCCGGGAGCTCCTATAATTCACCCCTCCACTTT
CDR3: CASSLLSGSSYNSPLHF
D: NA
size: NA
length: 17
J: TRBJ1-6
V: TRBV5-6

DNA: TGTGCCAGCAGGATACAGGGCAATGAGCAGTTCTTC
CDR3: CASRIQGNEQFF
D: NA
size: few
length: 12
J: TRBJ2-1
V: TRBV7-9

DNA: TGTGCCAGCAGCCAAGGAGGGAGACCCCCTTTCTTC
CDR3: CASSQGGRPPFF
D: NA
size: NA
length: 12
J: TRBJ2-1
V: TRBV3-1/TRBV3-2

DNA: TGTGCCAGCAGTGGGAATGGTTTAGGAAGTCAGCCCCAGCATTTT
CDR3: CASSGNGLGSQPQHF
D: NA
size: NA
length: 15
J: TRBJ1-5
V: TRBV2

DNA: TGTGCCAGCAGCCTCCTCGGGGGTCAGCCCCAGCATTTT
CDR3: CASSLLGGQPQHF
D: NA
size: NA
length: 13
J: TRBJ1-5
V: TRBV7-9

DNA: TGTGCCAGCAGCCAGGGGGGGACAGATACGCAGTATTTT
CDR3: CASSQGGTDTQYF
D: NA
size: few
length: 13
J: TRBJ2-3
V: TRBV11-2

DNA: TGCGCCAGCAGCTTGGTCCTGGGCCAGCTCAATGAGCAGTTCTTC
CDR3: CASSLVLGQLNEQFF
D: NA
size: NA
length: 15
J: TRBJ2-1
V: TRBV5-1

DNA: TGCGCCAGCAGCTTGGGGGACGGGAACTATGGCTACACCTTC
CDR3: CASSLGDGNYGYTF
D: NA
size: few
length: 14
J: TRBJ1-2
V: TRBV5-1

DNA: TGTGCCAGCAGCCAACGTAGTAGGACAGGGACGGATGGCTACACCTTC
CDR3: CASSQRSRTGTDGYTF
D: TRBD1
size: NA
length: 16
J: TRBJ1-2
V: TRBV11-2

DNA: TGTGCCACCAGTGATTTATCAGGGAAGCCCGGGGAGCTGTTTTTT
CDR3: CATSDLSGKPGELFF
D: NA
size: NA
length: 15
J: TRBJ2-2
V: TRBV24-1

DNA: TGTGCCAGCTCAAATCGGGCGGACACCGGGGAGCTGTTTTTT
CDR3: CASSNRADTGELFF
D: NA
size: NA
length: 14
J: TRBJ2-2
V: TRBV18

DNA: TGCGCCAGCAGCTTGGAATCCCCGGCCCATGAAGCTTTCTTT
CDR3: CASSLESPAHEAFF
D: NA
size: NA
length: 14
J: TRBJ1-1
V: TRBV5-1

DNA: TGTGCCAGCAGCTTAAGAGGGGCGGTAGATACGCAGTATTTT
CDR3: CASSLRGAVDTQYF
D: NA
size: NA
length: 14
J: TRBJ2-3
V: TRBV7-3